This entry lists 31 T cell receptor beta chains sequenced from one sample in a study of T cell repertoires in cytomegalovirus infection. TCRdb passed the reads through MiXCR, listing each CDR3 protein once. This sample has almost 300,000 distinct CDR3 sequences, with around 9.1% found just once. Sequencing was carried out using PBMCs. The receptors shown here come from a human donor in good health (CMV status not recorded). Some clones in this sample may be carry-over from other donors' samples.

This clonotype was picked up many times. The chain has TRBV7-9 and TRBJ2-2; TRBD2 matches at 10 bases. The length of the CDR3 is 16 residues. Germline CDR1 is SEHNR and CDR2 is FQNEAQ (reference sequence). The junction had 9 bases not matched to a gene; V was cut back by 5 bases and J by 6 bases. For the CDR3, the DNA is TGTGCCAGCAGCCTTCTAGCGGGGGCCGATTCCGGGGAGCTGTTTTTT. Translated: CASSLLAGADSGELFF. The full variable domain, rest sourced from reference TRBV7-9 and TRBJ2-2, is DTGVSQNPRHKITKRGQNVTFRCDPISEHNRLYWYRQTLGQGPEFLTYFQNEAQLEKSRLLSDRFSAERPKGSFSTLEIQRTEQGDSAMYLCASSLLAGADSGELFFGEGSRLTVL.

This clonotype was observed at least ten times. In DNA form, the CDR3 reads TGTGCCAGCAGCCCCGGGACTAGCGGGTACGCTAGCACAGATACGCAGTATTTT. Translated: CASSPGTSGYASTDTQYF. The chain is built from TRBV5-6 and TRBJ2-3, with 12 nucleotides matching TRBD2. Trimming cost V 4 bases and J 0 bases; bases outside gene matches: 9. CDR3 length: 18 amino acids. Germline values: CDR1 SGHDT, CDR2 YYEEEE.

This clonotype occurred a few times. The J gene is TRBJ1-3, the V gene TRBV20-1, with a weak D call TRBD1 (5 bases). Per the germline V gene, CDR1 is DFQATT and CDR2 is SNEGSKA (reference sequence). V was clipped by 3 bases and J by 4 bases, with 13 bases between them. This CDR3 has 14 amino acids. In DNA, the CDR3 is TGCAGTGCTAGGGGGGGGGGGGAAGGAAACACCATATATTTT. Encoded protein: CSARGGGEGNTIYF.

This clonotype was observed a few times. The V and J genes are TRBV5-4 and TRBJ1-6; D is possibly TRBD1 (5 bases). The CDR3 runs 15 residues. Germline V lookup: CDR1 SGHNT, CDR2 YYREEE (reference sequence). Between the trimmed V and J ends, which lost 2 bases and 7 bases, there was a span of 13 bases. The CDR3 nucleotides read TGTGCCAGCAGCTTCTCGACAGCTTCAAATTCACCCCTCCACTTT. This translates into CASSFSTASNSPLHF.

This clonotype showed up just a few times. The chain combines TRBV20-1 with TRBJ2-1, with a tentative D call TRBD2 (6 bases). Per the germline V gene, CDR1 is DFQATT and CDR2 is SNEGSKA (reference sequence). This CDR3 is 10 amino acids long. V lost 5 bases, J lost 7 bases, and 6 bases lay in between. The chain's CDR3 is CSAAGNEQFF. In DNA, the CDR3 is TGCAGTGCTGCGGGGAATGAGCAGTTCTTC.

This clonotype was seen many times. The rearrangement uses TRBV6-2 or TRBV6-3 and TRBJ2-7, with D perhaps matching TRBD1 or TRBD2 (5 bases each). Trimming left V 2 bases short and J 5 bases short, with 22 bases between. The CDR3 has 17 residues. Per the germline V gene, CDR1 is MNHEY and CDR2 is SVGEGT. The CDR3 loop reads CASSYARTGRFENEQYF. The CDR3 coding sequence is TGTGCCAGCAGTTACGCGCGAACGGGACGCTTCGAGAACGAGCAGTACTTC.

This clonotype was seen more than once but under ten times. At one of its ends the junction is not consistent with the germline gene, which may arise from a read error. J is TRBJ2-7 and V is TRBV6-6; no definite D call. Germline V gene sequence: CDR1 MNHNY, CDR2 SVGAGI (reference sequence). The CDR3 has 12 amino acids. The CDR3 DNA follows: TGTGCCAGTTCTTTAGCCTCCGACGAGCAGTACTTC. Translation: CASSLASDEQYF.

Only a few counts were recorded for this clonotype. The CDR3 region is CATSRDQGLDGYTF. CDR3 DNA: TGTGCCACCAGCAGAGATCAGGGCTTGGATGGCTACACCTTC. The chain uses TRBV15 and TRBJ1-2; D is possibly TRBD1 (5 bases). Germline V gene data show CDR1 as LNHNV and CDR2 as YYDKDF (reference sequence). The CDR3 length is 14 residues. With 0 bases removed from V and 6 bases from J, the gap between germline ends came to 11 bases.

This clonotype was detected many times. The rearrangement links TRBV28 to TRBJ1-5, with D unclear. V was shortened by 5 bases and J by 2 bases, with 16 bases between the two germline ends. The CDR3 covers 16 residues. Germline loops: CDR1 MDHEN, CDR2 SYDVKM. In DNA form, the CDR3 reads TGTGCCAGCAGTCTTCCACAAGGAATGGGCAATCAGCCCCAGCATTTT. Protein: CASSLPQGMGNQPQHF.

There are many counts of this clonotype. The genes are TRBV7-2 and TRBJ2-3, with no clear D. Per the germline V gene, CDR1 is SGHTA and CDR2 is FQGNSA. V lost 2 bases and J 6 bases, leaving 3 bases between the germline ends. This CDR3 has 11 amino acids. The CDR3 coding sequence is TGTGCCAGCAGCTTAAAGGATACGCAGTATTTT. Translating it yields CASSLKDTQYF.

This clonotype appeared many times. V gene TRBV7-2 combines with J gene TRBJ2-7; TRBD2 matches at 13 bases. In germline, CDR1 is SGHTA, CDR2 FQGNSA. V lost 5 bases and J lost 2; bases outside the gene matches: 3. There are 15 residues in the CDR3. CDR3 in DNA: TGTGCCAGCAGCACGACTAGCGGGGGGACCTACGAGCAGTACTTC. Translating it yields CASSTTSGGTYEQYF. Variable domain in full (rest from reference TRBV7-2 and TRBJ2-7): GAGVSQSPSNKVTEKGKDVELRCDPISGHTALYWYRQSLGQGLEFLIYFQGNSAPDKSGLPSDRFSAERTGGSVSTLTIQRTQQEDSAVYLCASSTTSGGTYEQYFGPGTRLTVT.

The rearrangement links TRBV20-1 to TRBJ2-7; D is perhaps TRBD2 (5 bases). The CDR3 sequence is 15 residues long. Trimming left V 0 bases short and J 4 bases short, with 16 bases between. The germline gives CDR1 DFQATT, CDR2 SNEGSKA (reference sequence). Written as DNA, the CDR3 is TGCAGTGCTAGAGAACTCCCTGGAGGCGGATACGAGCAGTACGTC. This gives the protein CSARELPGGGYEQYV.

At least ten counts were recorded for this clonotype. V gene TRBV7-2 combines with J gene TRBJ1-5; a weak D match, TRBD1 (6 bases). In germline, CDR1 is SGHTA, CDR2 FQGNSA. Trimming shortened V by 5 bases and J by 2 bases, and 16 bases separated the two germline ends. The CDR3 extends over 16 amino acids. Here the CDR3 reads CASSRRGSRGNQPQHF. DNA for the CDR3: TGTGCCAGCAGCCGCAGGGGCTCCCGGGGCAATCAGCCCCAGCATTTT.

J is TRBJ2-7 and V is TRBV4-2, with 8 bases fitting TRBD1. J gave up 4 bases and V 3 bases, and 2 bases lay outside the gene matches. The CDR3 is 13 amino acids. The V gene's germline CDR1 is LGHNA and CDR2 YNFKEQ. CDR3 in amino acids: CASSHTGGYEQYF. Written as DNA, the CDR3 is TGTGCCAGCAGCCACACAGGGGGGTACGAGCAGTACTTC.

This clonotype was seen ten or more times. CDR3 bases: TGCGCCAGCAGCCAAGATCTAGGGAGACGGAGCACCGGGGAGCTGTTTTTT. Its protein product is CASSQDLGRRSTGELFF. This chain joins TRBV4-3 and TRBJ2-2, with D possibly being TRBD2 (5 bases). Deletions cut 0 bases from V and 4 bases from J, with 15 bases between. CDR3 length equals 17 residues. Germline V CDR1 and CDR2: LGHNA, YSLEER.

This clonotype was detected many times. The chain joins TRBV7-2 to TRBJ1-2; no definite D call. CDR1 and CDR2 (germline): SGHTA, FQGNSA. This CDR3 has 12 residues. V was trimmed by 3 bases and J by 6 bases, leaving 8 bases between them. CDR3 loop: CASSFQTDGYTF. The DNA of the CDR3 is TGTGCCAGCAGCTTCCAAACCGATGGCTACACCTTC.

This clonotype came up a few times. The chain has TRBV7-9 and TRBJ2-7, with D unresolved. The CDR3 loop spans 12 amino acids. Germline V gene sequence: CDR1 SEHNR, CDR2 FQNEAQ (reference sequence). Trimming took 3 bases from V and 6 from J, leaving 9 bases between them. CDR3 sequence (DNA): TGTGCCAGCAGCTTGATGTCGGGCGAGCAGTACGTC. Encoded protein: CASSLMSGEQYV.

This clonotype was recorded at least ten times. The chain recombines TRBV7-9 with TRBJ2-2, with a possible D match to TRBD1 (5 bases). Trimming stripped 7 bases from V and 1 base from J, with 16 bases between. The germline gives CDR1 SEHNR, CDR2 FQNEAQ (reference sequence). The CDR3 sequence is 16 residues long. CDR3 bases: TGTGCCAGCACCGAAAGAGACAGAATGAACACCGGGGAGCTGTTTTTT. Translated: CASTERDRMNTGELFF.

CDR3 nucleotides: TGTGCCAGCAGCCGTGAAGATACGCAGTATTTT. As protein: CASSREDTQYF. V usage is TRBV6-5 and J usage is TRBJ2-3; no firm D call. Trimming removed 6 bases from V and 5 bases from J, with 6 bases in between. The CDR3 is 11 residues long. Germline CDR1 reads MNHEY; CDR2 reads SVGAGI.

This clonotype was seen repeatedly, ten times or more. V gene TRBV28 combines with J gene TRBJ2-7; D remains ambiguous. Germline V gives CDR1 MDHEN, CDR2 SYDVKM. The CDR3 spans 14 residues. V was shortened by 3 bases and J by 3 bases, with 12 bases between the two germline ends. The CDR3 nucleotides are TGTGCCAGCAGTTTCCGCTGGGATCTCTACGAGCAGTACGTC. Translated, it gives CASSFRWDLYEQYV.

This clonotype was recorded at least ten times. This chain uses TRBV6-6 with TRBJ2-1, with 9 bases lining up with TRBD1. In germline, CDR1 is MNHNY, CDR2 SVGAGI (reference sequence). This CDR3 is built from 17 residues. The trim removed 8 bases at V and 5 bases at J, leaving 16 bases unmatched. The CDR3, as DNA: TGTGCCAGCCGAGACTTGACCGGGACAGGGAATCACAATGAGCAGTTCTTC. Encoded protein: CASRDLTGTGNHNEQFF.

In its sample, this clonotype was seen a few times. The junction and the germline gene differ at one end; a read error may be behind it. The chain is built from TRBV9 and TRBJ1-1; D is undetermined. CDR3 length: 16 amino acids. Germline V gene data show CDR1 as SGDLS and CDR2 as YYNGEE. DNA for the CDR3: TGTGCCAGCAGCGTAGAACCCCGGGTAGGGAACGCTGAAGCTTTCTTT. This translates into CASSVEPRVGNAEAFF.

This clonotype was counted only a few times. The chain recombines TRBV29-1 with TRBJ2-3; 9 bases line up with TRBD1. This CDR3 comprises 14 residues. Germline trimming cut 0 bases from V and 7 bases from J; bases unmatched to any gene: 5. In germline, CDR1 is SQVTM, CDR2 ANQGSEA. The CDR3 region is CSVEEGQGPNTQYF. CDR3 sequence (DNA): TGCAGCGTTGAAGAGGGACAGGGACCAAATACGCAGTATTTT.

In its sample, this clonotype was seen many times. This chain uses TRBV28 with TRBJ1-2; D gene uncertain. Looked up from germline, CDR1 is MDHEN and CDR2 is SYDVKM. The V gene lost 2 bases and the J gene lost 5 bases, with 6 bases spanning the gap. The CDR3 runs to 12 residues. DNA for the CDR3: TGTGCCAGCAGTTTAAACAAGTATGGCTACACCTTC. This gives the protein CASSLNKYGYTF.

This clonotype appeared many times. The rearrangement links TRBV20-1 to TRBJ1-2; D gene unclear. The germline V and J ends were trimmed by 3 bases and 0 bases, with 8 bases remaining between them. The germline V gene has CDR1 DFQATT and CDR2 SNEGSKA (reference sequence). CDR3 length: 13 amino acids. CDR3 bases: TGCAGTGCTAGTGAGGCACCTAACTATGGCTACACCTTC. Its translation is CSASEAPNYGYTF.

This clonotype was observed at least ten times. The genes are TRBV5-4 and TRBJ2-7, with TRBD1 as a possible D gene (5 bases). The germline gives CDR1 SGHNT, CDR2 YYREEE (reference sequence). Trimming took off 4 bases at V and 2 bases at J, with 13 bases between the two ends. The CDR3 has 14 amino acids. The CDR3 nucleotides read TGTGCCAGCAGCCCCGGACACGGTACCTACGAGCAGTACTTC. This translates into CASSPGHGTYEQYF.

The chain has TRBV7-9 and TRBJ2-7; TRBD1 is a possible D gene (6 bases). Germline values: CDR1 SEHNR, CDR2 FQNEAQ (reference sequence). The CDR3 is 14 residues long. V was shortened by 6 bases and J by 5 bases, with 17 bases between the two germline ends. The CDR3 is CASSSLRGSHEQYF. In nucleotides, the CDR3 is TGTGCCAGCAGTAGCCTCAGGGGTAGCCACGAGCAGTACTTC.

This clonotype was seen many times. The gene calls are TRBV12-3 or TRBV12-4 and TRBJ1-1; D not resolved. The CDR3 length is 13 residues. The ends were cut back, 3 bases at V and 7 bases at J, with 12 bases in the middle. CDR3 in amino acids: CASSFGGGNEAFF. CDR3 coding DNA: TGTGCCAGCAGTTTTGGTGGAGGTAATGAAGCTTTCTTT.

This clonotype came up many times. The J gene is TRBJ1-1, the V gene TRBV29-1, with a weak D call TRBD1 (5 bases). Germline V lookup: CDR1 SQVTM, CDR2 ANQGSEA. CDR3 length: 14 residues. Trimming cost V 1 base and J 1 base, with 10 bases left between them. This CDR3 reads CSVEALGGNTEAFF. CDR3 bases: TGCAGCGTTGAAGCCCTGGGGGGGAACACTGAAGCTTTCTTT.

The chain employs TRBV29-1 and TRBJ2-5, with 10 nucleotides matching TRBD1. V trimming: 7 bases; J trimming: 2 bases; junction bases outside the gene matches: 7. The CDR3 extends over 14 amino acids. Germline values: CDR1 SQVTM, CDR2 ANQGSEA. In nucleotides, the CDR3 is TGCAGCGCCCGGGACAGGGGCCAACAAGAGACCCAGTACTTC. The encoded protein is CSARDRGQQETQYF.

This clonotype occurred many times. CDR3 nucleotides: TGCAGCGGGGGGTTCGGCAATGAGCAGTTCTTC. Translated: CSGGFGNEQFF. The chain links TRBV29-1 to TRBJ2-1, with D possibly being TRBD1 or TRBD2 (5 bases each). V shed 7 bases and J shed 6 bases, with 10 bases lying between them. Germline V gives CDR1 SQVTM, CDR2 ANQGSEA. The CDR3 consists of 11 residues.